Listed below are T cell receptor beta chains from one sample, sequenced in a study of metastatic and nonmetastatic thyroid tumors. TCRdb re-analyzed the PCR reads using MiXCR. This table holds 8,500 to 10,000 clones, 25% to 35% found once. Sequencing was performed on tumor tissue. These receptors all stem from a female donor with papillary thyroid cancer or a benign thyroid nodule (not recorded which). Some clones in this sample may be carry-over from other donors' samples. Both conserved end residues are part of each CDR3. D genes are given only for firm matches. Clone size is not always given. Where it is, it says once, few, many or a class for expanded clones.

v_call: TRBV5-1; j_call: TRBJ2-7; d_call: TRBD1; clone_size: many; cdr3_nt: TGCGCCAGCAGCCCGGGACAGCCCACGGCGAAGCAGTACTTC; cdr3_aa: CASSPGQPTAKQYF
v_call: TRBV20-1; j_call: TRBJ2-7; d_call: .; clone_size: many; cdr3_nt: TGCAGTGCTAGAGCGGGATACAGGACCTACGAGCAGTACTTC; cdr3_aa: CSARAGYRTYEQYF
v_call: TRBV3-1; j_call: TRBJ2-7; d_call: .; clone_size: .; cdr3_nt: TGTGCCAGCAGCCCGTACGGACGGAAGTCCTACGAGCAGTACTTC; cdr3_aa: CASSPYGRKSYEQYF
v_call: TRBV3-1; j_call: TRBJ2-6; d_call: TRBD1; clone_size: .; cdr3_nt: TGTGCCAGCAGCCAAGTTACAGGGGCTGGGGCCAACGTCCTGACTTTC; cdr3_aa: CASSQVTGAGANVLTF
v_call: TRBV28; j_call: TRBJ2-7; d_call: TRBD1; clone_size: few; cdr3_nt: TGTGCCAGCAGTTCCTCCTCAGGGAAGACAGGGGGGGGATACGAGCAGTACTTC; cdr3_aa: CASSSSSGKTGGGYEQYF
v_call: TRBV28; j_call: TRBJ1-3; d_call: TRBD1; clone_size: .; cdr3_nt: TGTGCCAGCGCAGGGGGGATTGGAAACACCATATATTTT; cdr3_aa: CASAGGIGNTIYF
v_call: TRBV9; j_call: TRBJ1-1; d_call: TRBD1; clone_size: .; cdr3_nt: TGTGCCAGCAGCGTAGATCCGGGACAGGGGATTCGGACTGAAGCTTTCTTT; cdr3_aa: CASSVDPGQGIRTEAFF
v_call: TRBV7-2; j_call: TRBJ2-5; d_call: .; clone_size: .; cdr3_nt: TGTGCCAGCAGCTACTCTGTAAACGGTGTCCAAGAGACCCAGTACTTC; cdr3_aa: CASSYSVNGVQETQYF
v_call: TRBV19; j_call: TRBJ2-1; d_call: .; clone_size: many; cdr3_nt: TGTGCCAGTAGTATGGGTCGACATGGAGAGCAGTTCTTC; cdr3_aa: CASSMGRHGEQFF
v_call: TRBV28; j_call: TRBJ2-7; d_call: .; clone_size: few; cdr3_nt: TGTGCCAGCAGTCCCGAACGTCAAAGCGGAGGGCAGGGCGTCTACGAGAAGTACTTC; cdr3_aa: CASSPERQSGGQGVYEKYF
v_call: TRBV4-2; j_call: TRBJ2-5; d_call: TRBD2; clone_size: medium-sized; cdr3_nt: TGTGCCAGCAGCCAAGACCTAGCGGGAGGAGAGACCCAGTACTTC; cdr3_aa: CASSQDLAGGETQYF
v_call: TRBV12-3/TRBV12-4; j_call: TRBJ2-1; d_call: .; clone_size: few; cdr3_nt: TGTGCCAGCTCCCAAGGGGGTAATTCCTACAATGAGCAGTTCTTC; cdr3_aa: CASSQGGNSYNEQFF
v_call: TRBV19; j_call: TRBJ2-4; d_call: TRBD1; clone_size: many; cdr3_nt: TGTGCCAGTAGTATAGCCGACAGGGCAATAGCCAAAAACATTCAGTACTTC; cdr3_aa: CASSIADRAIAKNIQYF
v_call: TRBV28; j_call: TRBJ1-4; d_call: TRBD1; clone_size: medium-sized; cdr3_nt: TGTGCCAGCACCAGAACAGGGGATGAAAAACTGTTTTTT; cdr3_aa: CASTRTGDEKLFF
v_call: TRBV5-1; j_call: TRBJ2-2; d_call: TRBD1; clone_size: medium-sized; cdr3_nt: TGCGCCAGCAGCATAGGGACAGCGAACACCGGGGAGCTGTTTTTT; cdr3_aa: CASSIGTANTGELFF
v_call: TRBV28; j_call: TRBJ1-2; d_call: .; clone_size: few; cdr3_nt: TGTGCCAGCAGTTTAACCCAGCCATATGGCTACACCTTC; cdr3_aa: CASSLTQPYGYTF
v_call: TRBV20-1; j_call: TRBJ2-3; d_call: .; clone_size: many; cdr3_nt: TGCAGTGCTAGAGATGGTAGAAAGCAGTATTTT; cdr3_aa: CSARDGRKQYF
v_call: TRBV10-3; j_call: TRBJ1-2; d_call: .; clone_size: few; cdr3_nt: TGTGCCATCAGCCACGAACGGGGGACCCATGGCTACACCTTC; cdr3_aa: CAISHERGTHGYTF
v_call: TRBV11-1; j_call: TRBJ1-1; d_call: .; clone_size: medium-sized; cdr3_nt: TGTGCCAGCAGCTTAGGGTTATACGGGGAAGGGCGAACTGAAGCTTTCTTT; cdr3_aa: CASSLGLYGEGRTEAFF
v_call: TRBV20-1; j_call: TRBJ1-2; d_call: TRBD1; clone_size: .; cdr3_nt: TGCAGTGCTCGAACGTCTCGTGACAGGGCCCGAGGGTATGGCTACACCTTC; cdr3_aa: CSARTSRDRARGYGYTF
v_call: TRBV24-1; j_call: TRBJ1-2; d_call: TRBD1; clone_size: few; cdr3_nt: TGTGCCACCAGTGAGCCGACAGGGGGCGCCCAGTTTTACACCTTC; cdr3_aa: CATSEPTGGAQFYTF
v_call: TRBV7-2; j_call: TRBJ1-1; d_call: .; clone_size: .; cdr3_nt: TGTGCCAGCAGCCGATCAATCTCGATGAACACTGAAGCTTTCTTT; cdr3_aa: CASSRSISMNTEAFF
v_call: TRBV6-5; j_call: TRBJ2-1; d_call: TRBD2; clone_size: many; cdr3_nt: TGTGCCAGCAGTTACGGGCTAGCGGTGTACAATGAGCAGTTCTTC; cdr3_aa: CASSYGLAVYNEQFF
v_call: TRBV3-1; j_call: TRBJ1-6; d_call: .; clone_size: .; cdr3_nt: TGTGCCAGCAGCTTTCGACCGAGCTCCTATAATTCACCCCTCCACTTT; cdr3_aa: CASSFRPSSYNSPLHF
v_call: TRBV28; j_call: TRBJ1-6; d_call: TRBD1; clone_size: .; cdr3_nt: TGTGCCAGCAGGAACCACAGGGGTTCACCCCTCCACTTT; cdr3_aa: CASRNHRGSPLHF
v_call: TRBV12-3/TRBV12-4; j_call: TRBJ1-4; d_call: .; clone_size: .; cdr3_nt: TGTGCCAGCAGCTCGCGGGGGGGTAGTGGAAAACTGTTTTTT; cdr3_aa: CASSSRGGSGKLFF
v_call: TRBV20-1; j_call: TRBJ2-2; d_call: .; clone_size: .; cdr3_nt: TGCAGTGCTAATGCCCCCGGGAGGAACACCGGGGAGCTGTTTTTT; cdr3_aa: CSANAPGRNTGELFF
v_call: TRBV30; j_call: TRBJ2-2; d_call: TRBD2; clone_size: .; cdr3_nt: TGTGCCTGGAGTGTCCCCAGCGGGAGGACCGGGGAGCTGTTTTTT; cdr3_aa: CAWSVPSGRTGELFF
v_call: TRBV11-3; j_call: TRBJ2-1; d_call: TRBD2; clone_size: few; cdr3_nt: TGTGCCAGCAGCTCTAACGGGCGGGAGGCCAGCTCCTACAATGAGCAGTTCTTC; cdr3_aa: CASSSNGREASSYNEQFF
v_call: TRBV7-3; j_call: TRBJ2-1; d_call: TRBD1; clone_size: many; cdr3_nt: TGTGCCAGCAGCTTAACGTCGTACGGCGGCCAGGGGGACAGGGAGCAGTTCTTC; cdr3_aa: CASSLTSYGGQGDREQFF
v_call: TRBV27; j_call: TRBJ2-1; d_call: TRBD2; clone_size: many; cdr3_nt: TGTGCCAGCAAGACCTCCGGGACTAGCGGGTACAATGAGCAGTTCTTC; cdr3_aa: CASKTSGTSGYNEQFF
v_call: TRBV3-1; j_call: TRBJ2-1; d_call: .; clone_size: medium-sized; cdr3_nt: TGTGCCAGCAGCCAATTAGGTTACAATGAGCAGTTCTTC; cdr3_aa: CASSQLGYNEQFF
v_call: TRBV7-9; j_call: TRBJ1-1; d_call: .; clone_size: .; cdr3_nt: TGTGCCAGCAGCTCAGCACCGGGGTACACTGAAGCTTTCTTT; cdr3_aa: CASSSAPGYTEAFF
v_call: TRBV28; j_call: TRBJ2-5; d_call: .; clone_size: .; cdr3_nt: TGTGCCAGCAGCTTTCTCGGACAGCTACAAGAGACCCAGTACTTC; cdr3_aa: CASSFLGQLQETQYF